This T cell receptor (beta chain) is from a study of beta chain features in type 1 diabetes. Points from the study as a whole: Among all four CD4+ subsets, Type 1 diabetes patients had TCRB CDR3s that were moderately but significantly shorter.

As for this clone: Its target is unknown.

V was shortened by 5 bases and J by 10 bases, with 12 bases between the two germline ends. The germline V gene has CDR1 LNHDA and CDR2 SQIVND (reference sequence). The CDR3 runs 12 residues. TCRB transcripts that were expressed got sequenced, as all of the isolated RNA had been reverse transcribed. Produced via immunoSEQ multiplex PCR; TCRdb's table is partial and in-frame only. Of hundreds of thousands of clones in the sample, around 15% are singletons; the top ten hold 0.03% to 0.04%. Sequenced input: naive CD4+ T cells from blood. The chain employs TRBV19 and TRBJ2-1; D not resolved. The sequence came from a man between 18 and 29 years old with type 1 diabetes. As DNA, the CDR3 is TGTGCCAGTAGTTCAGTTTTAATCGAGCAGTTCTTC. This codes for CASSSVLIEQFF.